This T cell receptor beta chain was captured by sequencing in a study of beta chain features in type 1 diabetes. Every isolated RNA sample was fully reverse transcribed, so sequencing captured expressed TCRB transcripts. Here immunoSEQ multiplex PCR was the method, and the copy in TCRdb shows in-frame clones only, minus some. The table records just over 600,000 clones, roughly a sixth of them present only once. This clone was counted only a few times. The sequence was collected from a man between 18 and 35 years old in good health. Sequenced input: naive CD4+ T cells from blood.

Here the CDR3 reads CSATDTEAFF. The DNA for the CDR3 is TGCAGTGCTACGGACACTGAAGCTTTCTTT. The chain couples TRBV20-1 to TRBJ1-1; no clear D. The CDR3 runs to 10 residues. CDR1 DFQATT and CDR2 SNEGSKA come from the germline V gene (reference sequence). Deletions cut 4 bases from V and 3 bases from J, with 3 bases between.